The sequence of this TCR beta chain was determined in a study of T-cell memory formation after mild COVID-19. Across the whole study: There were largely donor-specific TCR clusters. Study-wide results and caveats: CD4/CD8 balance characterized clones contracting day 15 to 85, and CD4+ skew characterized later expanders. Some SARS-CoV-2-responding clones were already detected in memory before infection. Mostly located in CM and EM were contracting CD4+ clones, with contracting CD8+ clones located in EMRA.

V was shortened by 5 bases and J by 5 bases, with 10 bases between the two germline ends. Germline assignment: CDR1 LGHDT and CDR2 YNNKEL (reference sequence). The CDR3 is made up of 13 amino acids. TCRdb re-called the 5' RACE reads with MiXCR, one entry per CDR3 protein. Of approximately 410,000 distinct CDR3 sequences in the sample, 23% were seen once. The count of this clonotype is one. Its target is unknown. The rearrangement joins TRBV3-1 to TRBJ1-5; D is uncertain. The sample consisted of PBMCs or a T cell subset sorted from them (not recorded which). The sequence derives from an adult woman who had mild COVID-19 (a few samples of this study predate the infection). Cell type and time point are not known. The DNA of the CDR3 is TGTGCCAGCAGCTCGAGGGCCGATCAGCCCCAGCATTTT. Amino acid sequence: CASSSRADQPQHF.